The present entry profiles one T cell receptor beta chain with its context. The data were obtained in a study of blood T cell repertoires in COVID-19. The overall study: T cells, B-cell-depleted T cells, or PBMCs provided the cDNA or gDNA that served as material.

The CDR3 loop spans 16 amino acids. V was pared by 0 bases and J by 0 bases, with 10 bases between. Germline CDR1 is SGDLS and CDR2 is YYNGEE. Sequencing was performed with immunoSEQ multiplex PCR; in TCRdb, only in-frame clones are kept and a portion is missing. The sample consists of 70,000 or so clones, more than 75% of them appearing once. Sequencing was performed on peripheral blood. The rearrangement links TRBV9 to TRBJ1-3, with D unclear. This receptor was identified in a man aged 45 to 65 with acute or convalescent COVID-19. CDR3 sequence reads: CASSVELQASGNTIYF. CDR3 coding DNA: TGTGCCAGCAGCGTAGAGCTTCAGGCCTCTGGAAACACCATATATTTT.